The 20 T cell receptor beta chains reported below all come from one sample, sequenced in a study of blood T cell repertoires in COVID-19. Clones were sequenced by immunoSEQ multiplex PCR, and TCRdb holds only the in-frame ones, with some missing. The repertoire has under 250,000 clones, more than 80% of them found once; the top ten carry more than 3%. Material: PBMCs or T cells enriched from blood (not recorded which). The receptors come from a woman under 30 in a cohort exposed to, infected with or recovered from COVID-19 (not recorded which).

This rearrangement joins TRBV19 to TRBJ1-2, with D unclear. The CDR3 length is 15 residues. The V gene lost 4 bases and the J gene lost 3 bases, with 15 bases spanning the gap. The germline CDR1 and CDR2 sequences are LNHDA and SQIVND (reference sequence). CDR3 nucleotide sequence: TGTGCCAGTAGTAAAAGACATCCGTCAGACTATGGCTACACCTTC. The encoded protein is CASSKRHPSDYGYTF.

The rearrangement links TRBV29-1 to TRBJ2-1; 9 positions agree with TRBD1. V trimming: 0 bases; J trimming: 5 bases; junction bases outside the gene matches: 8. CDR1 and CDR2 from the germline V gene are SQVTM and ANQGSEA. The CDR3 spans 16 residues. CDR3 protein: CSVEDRTGGNDNEQFF. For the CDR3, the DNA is TGCAGCGTTGAAGATCGAACAGGGGGCAACGACAATGAGCAGTTCTTC.

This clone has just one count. The CDR3 DNA reads TGTGCCAGCAGCCCAAGGGGGACAGACACTGAAGCTTTCTTT. Translation gives CASSPRGTDTEAFF. The V and J genes are TRBV7-3 and TRBJ1-1, with 7 bases matching TRBD1. The V gene's germline CDR1 is SGHTA and CDR2 FQGTGA. Trimming cost V 5 bases and J 3 bases; bases outside gene matches: 6. The CDR3 covers 14 residues.

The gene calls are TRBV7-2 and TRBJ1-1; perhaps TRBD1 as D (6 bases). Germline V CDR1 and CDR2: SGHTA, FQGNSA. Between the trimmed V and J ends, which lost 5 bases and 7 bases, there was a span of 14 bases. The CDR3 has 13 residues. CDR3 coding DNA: TGTGCCAGCAGCCATAGACAGGTTCATGAAGCTTTCTTT. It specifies CASSHRQVHEAFF.

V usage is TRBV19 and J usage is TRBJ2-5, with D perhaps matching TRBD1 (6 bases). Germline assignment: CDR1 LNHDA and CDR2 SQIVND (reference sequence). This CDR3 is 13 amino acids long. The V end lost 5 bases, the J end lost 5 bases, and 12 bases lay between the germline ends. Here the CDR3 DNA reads TGTGCCAGTAGTGCGACAGGAATGGAGACCCAGTACTTC. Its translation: CASSATGMETQYF.

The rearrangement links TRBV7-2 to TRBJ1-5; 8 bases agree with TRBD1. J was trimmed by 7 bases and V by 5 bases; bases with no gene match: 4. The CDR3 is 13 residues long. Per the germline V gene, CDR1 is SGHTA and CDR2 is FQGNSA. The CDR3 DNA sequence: TGTGCCAGCAGCCAGACAGGGGACCAGCCCCAGCATTTT. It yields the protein CASSQTGDQPQHF.

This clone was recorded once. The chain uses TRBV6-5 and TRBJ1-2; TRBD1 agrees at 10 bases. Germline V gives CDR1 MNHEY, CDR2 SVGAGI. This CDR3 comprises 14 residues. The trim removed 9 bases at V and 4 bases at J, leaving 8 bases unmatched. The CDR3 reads CASRPGQGFYGYTF. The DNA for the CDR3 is TGTGCCAGTAGACCGGGACAGGGGTTCTATGGCTACACCTTC.

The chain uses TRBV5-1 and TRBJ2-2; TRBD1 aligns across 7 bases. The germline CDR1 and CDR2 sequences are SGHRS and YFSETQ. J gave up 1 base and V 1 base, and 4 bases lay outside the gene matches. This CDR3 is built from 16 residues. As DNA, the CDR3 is TGCGCCAGCAGCTTGAGGACAGGAGGGAACACCGGGGAGCTGTTTTTT. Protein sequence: CASSLRTGGNTGELFF.

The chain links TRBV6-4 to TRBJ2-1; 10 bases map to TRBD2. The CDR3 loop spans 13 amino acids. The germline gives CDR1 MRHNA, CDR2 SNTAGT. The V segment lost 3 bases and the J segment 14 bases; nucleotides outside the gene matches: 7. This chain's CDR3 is CASSESSGTSEFF. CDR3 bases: TGTGCCAGCAGTGAGAGCTCCGGGACTAGCGAGTTCTTC.

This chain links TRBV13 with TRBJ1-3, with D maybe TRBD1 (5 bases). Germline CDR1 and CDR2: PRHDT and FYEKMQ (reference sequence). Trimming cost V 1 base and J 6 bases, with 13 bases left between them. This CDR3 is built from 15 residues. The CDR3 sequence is CASSLEGRVENTIYF. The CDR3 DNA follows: TGTGCCAGCAGCTTAGAAGGCAGGGTGGAAAACACCATATATTTT. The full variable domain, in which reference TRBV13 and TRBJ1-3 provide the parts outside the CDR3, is AAGVIQSPRHLIKEKRETATLKCYPIPRHDTVYWYQQGPGQDPQFLISFYEKMQSDKGSIPDRFSAQQFSDYHSELNMSSLELGDSALYFCASSLEGRVENTIYFGEGSWLTVV.

Here the CDR3 DNA reads TGTGCCACCAGTGGGAGAAATGGGCTAGCGGGGATCACAGATACGCAGTATTTT. This codes for CATSGRNGLAGITDTQYF. The V and J genes are TRBV24-1 and TRBJ2-3; 9 nucleotides align to TRBD2. J gave up 2 bases and V 5 bases, and 13 bases lay outside the gene matches. The CDR3 spans 18 residues. CDR1 is KGHDR and CDR2 is SFDVKD in the germline V gene.

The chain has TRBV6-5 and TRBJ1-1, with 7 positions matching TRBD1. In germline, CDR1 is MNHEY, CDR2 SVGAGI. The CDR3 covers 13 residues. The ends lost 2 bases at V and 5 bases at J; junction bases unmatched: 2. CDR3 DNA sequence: TGTGCCAGCAGTTACCCAGGGGGGACTGAAGCTTTCTTT. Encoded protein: CASSYPGGTEAFF.

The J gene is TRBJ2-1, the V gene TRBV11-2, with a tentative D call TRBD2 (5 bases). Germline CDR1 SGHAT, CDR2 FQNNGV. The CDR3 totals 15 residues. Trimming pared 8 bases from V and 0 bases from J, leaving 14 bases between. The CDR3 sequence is CASGSGTFSYNEQFF. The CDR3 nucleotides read TGTGCCAGCGGAAGCGGAACCTTCTCCTACAATGAGCAGTTCTTC.

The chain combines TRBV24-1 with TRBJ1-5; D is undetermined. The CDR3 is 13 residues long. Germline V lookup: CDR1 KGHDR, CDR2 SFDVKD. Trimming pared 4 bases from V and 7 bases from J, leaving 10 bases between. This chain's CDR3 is CATSDNDWQPQHF. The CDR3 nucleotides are TGTGCCACCAGTGACAACGACTGGCAGCCCCAGCATTTT.

The CDR3 DNA follows: TGTGCCAGCAGCTTACAAACAGGGGTCGACTCCTACGAGCAGTACTTC. Its translation: CASSLQTGVDSYEQYF. This chain connects TRBV7-6 to TRBJ2-7, with 7 bases identical to TRBD1. Germline values: CDR1 SGHVS, CDR2 FNYEAQ. The CDR3 consists of 16 residues. V gave up 2 bases and J gave up 0 bases; unmatched junction bases: 7.

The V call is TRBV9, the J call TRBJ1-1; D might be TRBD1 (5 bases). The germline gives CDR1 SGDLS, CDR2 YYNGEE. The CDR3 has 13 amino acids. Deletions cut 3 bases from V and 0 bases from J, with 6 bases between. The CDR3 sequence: CASSGGVNTEAFF. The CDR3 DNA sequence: TGTGCCAGCAGCGGGGGGGTGAACACTGAAGCTTTCTTT.

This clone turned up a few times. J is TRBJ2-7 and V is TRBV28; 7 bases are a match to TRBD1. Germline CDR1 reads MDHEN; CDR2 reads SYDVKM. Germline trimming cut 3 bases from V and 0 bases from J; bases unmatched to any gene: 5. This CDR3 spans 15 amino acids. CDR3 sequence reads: CASSFSAGGSYEQYF. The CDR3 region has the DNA TGTGCCAGCAGTTTCAGTGCAGGGGGCTCCTACGAGCAGTACTTC.

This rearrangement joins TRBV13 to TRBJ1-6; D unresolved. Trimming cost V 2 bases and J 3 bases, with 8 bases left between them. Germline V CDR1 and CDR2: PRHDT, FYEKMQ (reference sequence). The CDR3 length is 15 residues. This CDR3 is CASSLSTVYNSPLHF. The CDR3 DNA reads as TGTGCCAGCAGCTTATCAACAGTCTATAATTCACCCCTCCACTTT.

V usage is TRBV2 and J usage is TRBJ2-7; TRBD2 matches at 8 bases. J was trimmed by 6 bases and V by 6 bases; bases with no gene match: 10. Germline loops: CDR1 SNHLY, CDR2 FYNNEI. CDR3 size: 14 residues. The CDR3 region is CASSPGLGTFEQYF. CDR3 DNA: TGTGCCAGCAGCCCGGGACTAGGGACATTCGAGCAGTACTTC.

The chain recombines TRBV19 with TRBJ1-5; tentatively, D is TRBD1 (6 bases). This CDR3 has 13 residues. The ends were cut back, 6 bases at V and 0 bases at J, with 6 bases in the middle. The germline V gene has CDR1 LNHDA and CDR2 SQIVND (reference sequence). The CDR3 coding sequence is TGTGCCAGTAGGGACAGTAGCAATCAGCCCCAGCATTTT. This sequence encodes CASRDSSNQPQHF.